Listed here is a single TCR beta chain. This sample stems from a study of T-cell reconstitution after alpha-beta-depleted transplantation in children. This sample's TCRbeta library carried unique molecular identifier barcodes. MiXCR was run by TCRdb on the PCR reads, yielding one entry per CDR3 protein. The sample lists some 300,000 distinct CDR3 sequences; over 9% were seen once. V lost 1 base, J lost 0 bases, and 10 bases lay in between. Germline V CDR1 and CDR2: SGHRS, YFSETQ. The CDR3 is 16 amino acids. The chain couples TRBV5-1 to TRBJ2-2; weak D call: TRBD1 (5 bases). The sequence derives from a boy younger than two with acute myeloid leukemia, due to receive a stem cell transplant. The sequencing here drew on PBMCs, taken before TCRalphabeta/CD19-depleted stem cell transplant. CDR3 bases: TGCGCCAGCAGCTTGTTTCCAGGGACGAACACCGGGGAGCTGTTTTTT. Translating it yields CASSLFPGTNTGELFF.